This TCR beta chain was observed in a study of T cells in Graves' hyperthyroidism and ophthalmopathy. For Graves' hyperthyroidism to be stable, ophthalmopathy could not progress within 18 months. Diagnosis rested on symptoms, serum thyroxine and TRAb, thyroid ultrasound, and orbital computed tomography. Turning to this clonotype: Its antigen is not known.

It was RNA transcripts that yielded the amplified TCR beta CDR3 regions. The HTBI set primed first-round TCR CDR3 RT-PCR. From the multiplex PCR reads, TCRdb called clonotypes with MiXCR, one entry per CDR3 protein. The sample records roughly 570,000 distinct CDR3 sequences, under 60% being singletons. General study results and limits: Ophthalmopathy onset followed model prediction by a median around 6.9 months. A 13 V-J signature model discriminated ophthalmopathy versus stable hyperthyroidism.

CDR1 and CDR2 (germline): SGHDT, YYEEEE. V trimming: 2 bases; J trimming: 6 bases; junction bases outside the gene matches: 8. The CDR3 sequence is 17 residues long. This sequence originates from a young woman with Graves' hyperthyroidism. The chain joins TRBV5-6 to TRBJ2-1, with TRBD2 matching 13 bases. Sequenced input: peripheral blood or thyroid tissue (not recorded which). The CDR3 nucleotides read TGTGCCAGCAGCTTAGCGACCGGACTAGCGGGAGTCAATGAGCAGTTCTTC. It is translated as CASSLATGLAGVNEQFF.